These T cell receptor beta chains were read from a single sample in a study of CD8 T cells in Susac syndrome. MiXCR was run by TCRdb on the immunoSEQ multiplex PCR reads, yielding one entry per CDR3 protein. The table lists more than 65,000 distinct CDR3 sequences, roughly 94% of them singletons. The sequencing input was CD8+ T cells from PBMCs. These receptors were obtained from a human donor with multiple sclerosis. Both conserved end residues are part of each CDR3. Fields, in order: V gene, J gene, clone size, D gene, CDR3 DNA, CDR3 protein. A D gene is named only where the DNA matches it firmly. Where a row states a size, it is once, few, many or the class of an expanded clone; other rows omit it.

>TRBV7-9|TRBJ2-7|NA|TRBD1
TGTGCCAGCAGCTACCGGACAGGGTTCCCCTACGAGCAGTACTTC
CASSYRTGFPYEQYF
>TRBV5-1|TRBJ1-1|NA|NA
TGCGCCAGCAGCTTGGCAGGGCCGCCGAACACTGAAGCTTTCTTT
CASSLAGPPNTEAFF
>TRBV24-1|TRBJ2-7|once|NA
TGTGCCACCAGTGACCGAGCTGCGGCAACTTACGAGCAGTACTTC
CATSDRAAATYEQYF
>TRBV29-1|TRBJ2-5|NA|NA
TGCAGCGCCTACGACAGAGGAGAGACCCAGTACTTC
CSAYDRGETQYF
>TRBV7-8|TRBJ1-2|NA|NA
TGTGCCAGCAGCTTAGAGGGGATTGGCTACACCTTC
CASSLEGIGYTF
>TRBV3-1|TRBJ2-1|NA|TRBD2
TGTGCCAGCAGCCAGGCGGGGGACTACAATGAGCAGTTCTTC
CASSQAGDYNEQFF
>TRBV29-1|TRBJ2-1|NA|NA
TGCAGCGTTGAGGGTGGGCAGGGGCAGTTCTTC
CSVEGGQGQFF
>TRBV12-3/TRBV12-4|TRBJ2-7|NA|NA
TGTGCCAGCAGTTTATTGGGTGACTCCTACGAGCAGTACTTC
CASSLLGDSYEQYF
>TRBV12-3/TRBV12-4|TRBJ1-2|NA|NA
TGTGCCAGCAGTTCCTTGGCGACAGACAACTATGGCTACACCTTC
CASSSLATDNYGYTF
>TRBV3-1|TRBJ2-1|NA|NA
TGTGCCAGCAGCCAACTGGACTCCCCCTCCTACAATGAGCAGTTCTTC
CASSQLDSPSYNEQFF
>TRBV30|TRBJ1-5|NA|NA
TGTGCCTGGAGTGTACAGGGCAATCAGCCCCAGCATTTT
CAWSVQGNQPQHF
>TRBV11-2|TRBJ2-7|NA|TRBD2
TGTGCTAGCAGCTTATTCTCGGGGACTAGCGGGGTCGCCTACGAGCAGTACTTC
CASSLFSGTSGVAYEQYF
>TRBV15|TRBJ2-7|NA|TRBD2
TGTGCCACCAGCAGAGAAGGGACTAGTCTCTACGAGCAGTACTTC
CATSREGTSLYEQYF
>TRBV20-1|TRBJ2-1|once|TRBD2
TGCAGTGGGGACCTAGCGGGTAACTCCTACAATGAGCAGTTCTTC
CSGDLAGNSYNEQFF
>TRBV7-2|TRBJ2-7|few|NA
TGTGCCAGCAGCCTACAGACAGCCTACGAGCAGTACTTC
CASSLQTAYEQYF
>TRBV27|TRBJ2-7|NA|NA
TGTGCCAGCCTAATCGGTGCAGGGAGTATCCACGAGCAGTACTTC
CASLIGAGSIHEQYF
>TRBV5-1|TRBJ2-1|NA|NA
TGCGCCAGCAGTGATGGGGGGGAGCAGTTCTTC
CASSDGGEQFF
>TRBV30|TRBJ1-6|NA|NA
TGTGCCTGGAGTGTAGGGTCTGGCCTGTTGGGGCCCCTCCACTTT
CAWSVGSGLLGPLHF
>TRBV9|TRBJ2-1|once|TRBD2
TGTGCCAGCAGCGTAGCTGTAGCGGGAGGGCCTCGGAATGAGCAGTTCTTC
CASSVAVAGGPRNEQFF
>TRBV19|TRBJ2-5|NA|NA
TGTGCCAGTAGTGATCGACAACTGGGGGAAGAGACCCAGTACTTC
CASSDRQLGEETQYF
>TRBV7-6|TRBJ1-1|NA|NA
TGTGCCAGCAGCTTATGGGGCAAGAACACTGAAGCTTTCTTT
CASSLWGKNTEAFF
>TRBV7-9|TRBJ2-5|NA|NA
TGTGCCAGCAGCCTAGACCGGACCCAGTACTTC
CASSLDRTQYF
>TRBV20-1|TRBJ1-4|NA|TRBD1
TGCAGTGCTAGACCATTCGACAGGGAAATCTCCCATATTGAGGATTTGTTTTTT
CSARPFDREISHIEDLFF
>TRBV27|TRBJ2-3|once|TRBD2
TGTGCCAGCACTTATAGCGGGAGCGCAGATACGCAGTATTTT
CASTYSGSADTQYF
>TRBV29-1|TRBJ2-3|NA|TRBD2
TGCAGCAGCCTAACTAGCGGCTCTTTGGATACGCAGTATTTT
CSSLTSGSLDTQYF
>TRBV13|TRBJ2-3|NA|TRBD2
TGTGCCAGCGCGGGGGGGCCCACAGATACGCAGTATTTT
CASAGGPTDTQYF
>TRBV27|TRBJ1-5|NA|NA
TGTGCCAGCAGTTTACTGTCAGGGGACTGGGAGCAGCCCCAGCATTTT
CASSLLSGDWEQPQHF
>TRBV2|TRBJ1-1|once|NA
TGTGCCAGCGAGACCTCCCAGGAGGTGAACACTGAAGCTTTCTTT
CASETSQEVNTEAFF
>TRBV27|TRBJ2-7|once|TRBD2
TGTGCCAGCAAAGGACTAGACTCCTACGAGCAGTACTTC
CASKGLDSYEQYF
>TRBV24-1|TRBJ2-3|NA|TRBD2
TGTGCCACCAGTGACGAGACTAGCGGGAGAGCGGATACGCAGTATTTT
CATSDETSGRADTQYF
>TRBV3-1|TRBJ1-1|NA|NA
TGTGCCAGCAGCCAAGTTGACATGAACACTGAAGCTTTCTTT
CASSQVDMNTEAFF
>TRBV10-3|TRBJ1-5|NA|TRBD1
TGTGCCATCAGTGACTTCGGGGACAGTCATCAGCCCCAGCATTTT
CAISDFGDSHQPQHF
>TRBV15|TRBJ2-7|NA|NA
TGTGCCACCAGCAAAGGACAGATCAACGAGCAGTACTTC
CATSKGQINEQYF
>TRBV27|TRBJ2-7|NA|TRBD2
TGTGCCAGCAGTTTGGGACTAGGATACGAGCAGTACTTC
CASSLGLGYEQYF
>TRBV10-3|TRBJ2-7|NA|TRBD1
TGTGCCATCAGTGAGTCGATCGACAGGGACGAGCAGTACTTC
CAISESIDRDEQYF
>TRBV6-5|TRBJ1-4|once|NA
TGTGCCAGCAGTACATACAGTACTACTAATGAAAAACTGTTTTTT
CASSTYSTTNEKLFF
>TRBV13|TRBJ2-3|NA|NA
TGTGCCACCATGTACCGGGGAGATAGCACAGATACGCAGTATTTT
CATMYRGDSTDTQYF